This T cell receptor beta chain is from a study of identical twins. Study findings and constraints: The abundant beta clonotypes from cord blood had fewer insertions, and memory repertoires had none of this. Part of the zero-insertion signal could reflect confounding by invariant MAIT and iNKT cells.

The CDR3 spans 15 residues. Trimming removed 1 base at V and 1 base at J, with 10 bases between. Germline V gene lookup returns CDR1 LGHNA and CDR2 YNFKEQ. This clonotype was found many times. Its target is not known. Each CDR3 protein is one row after TCRdb ran MiXCR on the 5' RACE reads. The profile covers fewer than 900,000 distinct CDR3 sequences, with over 15% appearing a single time and about 12% taken by the ten largest. The data also belong to a second study, concerning T cells expressing NK-cell markers. As that study records: Obtained from sorted CD3+CD56+NKG2C+, CD3+CD56+NKG2C- and CD3+CD56-NKG2C+ T cells were the TCR beta repertoires. HCMV seropositivity characterized seven of the eight sequenced donors, and seronegativity one.

The sequencing sample was made of PBMCs. This clonotype originated in a woman aged 18-29 years in good health. V and J are TRBV4-2 and TRBJ1-1; D is ambiguous. Written as DNA, the CDR3 is TGTGCCAGCAGCCAAGGTCTAGCAGAGAACACTGAAGCTTTCTTT. This codes for CASSQGLAENTEAFF.